The clone carrying this TCR beta chain has only a few counts. What it recognizes is unknown. The CDR3 runs 15 residues. The germline V gene encodes CDR1 SNHLY and CDR2 FYNNEI. The V end lost 7 bases, the J end lost 3 bases, and 17 bases lay between the germline ends. The data were taken from a study of beta chain features in type 1 diabetes. The overall study: Sorted cells numbering some 110,000,000 were examined across all samples. Findings and limits, study-wide: Equally in patients and controls, PCR might preferentially amplify shorter templates. Junctions at VDJ sites from type 1 diabetes patients had fewer insertions and more deletions. Type 1 diabetes patients showed a moderate but significant shortening of TCRB CDR3s in all four CD4+ subsets. Comparison showed that naive, central memory and Treg TCRB repertoires appeared more similar among patients than among healthy donors.

TCRB transcripts that were expressed got sequenced, as all of the isolated RNA had been reverse transcribed. Using immunoSEQ multiplex PCR, the repertoire was profiled, and TCRdb retains in-frame clones only, with some absent. Of around 110,000 clones detected, roughly 17% appear once; the ten largest clones hold about 2.5%. Source material: central memory CD4+ T cells from blood. V and J are TRBV2 and TRBJ2-3; D may be TRBD2 (6 bases). This TCR was sampled from a man between 25 and 39 years old with type 1 diabetes. CDR3 in DNA: TGTGCCAGCACCCCCCTGGGGACTCCGACAGATACGCAGTATTTT. This sequence encodes CASTPLGTPTDTQYF.